A selection of T cell receptor beta chains follows, all from one sample in a study of blood T cell dynamics during melanoma immunotherapy. Clones were sequenced by immunoSEQ multiplex PCR, and TCRdb holds only the in-frame ones, with some missing. The sample yields about 10,000 clones, about nine tenths seen once. The sample was blood, taken from a patient treated with checkpoint blockade. These receptors came from a human donor with melanoma. The CDR3 runs from the conserved cysteine through the conserved F or W. D genes are given only for firm matches. Only part of the rows carry a size: once, few, many, or a class if the clone is expanded.

TRBJ2-6	.	.	TRBV12-5	TGTGCTAGTGGCCGGGACGTTTACTCTGGGGCCAACGTCCTGACTTTC	CASGRDVYSGANVLTF
TRBJ1-3	.	once	TRBV19	TGTGCCAGTAGTATCCCTGGAAACACCATATATTTT	CASSIPGNTIYF
TRBJ2-2	.	few	TRBV11-2	TGTGCCAGCAGCTCCCTACGCCGGATGACCGGGGAGCTGTTTTTT	CASSSLRRMTGELFF
TRBJ2-3	.	.	TRBV5-1	TGCGCCAGCAGCTTGTCGGGCAGATCAGATACGCAGTATTTT	CASSLSGRSDTQYF
TRBJ2-1	TRBD1	.	TRBV6-1	TGTGCCAGCAGTGAAGCGCAGGGGGCATACAATGAGCAGTTCTTC	CASSEAQGAYNEQFF
TRBJ2-3	TRBD2	.	TRBV7-8	TGTGCCAGCAGCTTACCCGGGACTAGCGACCCGAGATATAGCACAGATACGCAGTATTTT	CASSLPGTSDPRYSTDTQYF
TRBJ1-2	.	once	TRBV9	TGTGCCAGCAGCCCCCGGGGGGACTATGGCTACACCTTC	CASSPRGDYGYTF
TRBJ1-3	.	.	TRBV28	TGTGCCAGCAGTTCCCCCTCAGGGGCACAGGGAAACACCATATATTTT	CASSSPSGAQGNTIYF
TRBJ1-1	.	few	TRBV2	TGTGCCAGCAGCCAACAGGCTATGAACACTGAAGCTTTCTTT	CASSQQAMNTEAFF
TRBJ2-3	TRBD2	.	TRBV7-3	TGTGCCAGCAGCCGACTAGCGGGAGGGGTAGATACGCAGTATTTT	CASSRLAGGVDTQYF
TRBJ2-2	.	.	TRBV30	TGTGCCTGGAACGTAGGAGCCGGGGAGCTGTTTTTT	CAWNVGAGELFF
TRBJ1-1	.	.	TRBV5-1	TGCGCCAGCAGCCTCCATACAGGGAACACTGAAGCTTTCTTT	CASSLHTGNTEAFF
TRBJ1-1	.	.	TRBV11-3	TGTGCCAGCAGCTTATCCCCATTAAGCACTGAAGCTTTCTTT	CASSLSPLSTEAFF
TRBJ2-5	TRBD2	.	TRBV5-1	TGCGCCAGCAGCGGCGGGGGGGCCGGCGAGACCCAGTACTTC	CASSGGGAGETQYF
TRBJ1-3	TRBD1	.	TRBV28	TGTGCCAGCAGTCTTACAGGGGGTAAAGGAAACACCATATATTTT	CASSLTGGKGNTIYF
TRBJ1-2	.	.	TRBV29-1	TGCAGCGTCCAGCGGACTTCGGGGGGCTACACCTTC	CSVQRTSGGYTF
TRBJ2-1	.	.	TRBV11-2	TGTGCCAGCACCCTAACGGACAATGAGCAGTTCTTC	CASTLTDNEQFF
TRBJ2-1	.	.	TRBV25-1	TGTGCCAGCACCGCCGTGGGTTTTGAGGATGAGCAGTTCTTC	CASTAVGFEDEQFF
TRBJ2-3	.	.	TRBV7-2	TGTGCCAGCAGCCGTGCCGCAGATACGCAGTATTTT	CASSRAADTQYF
TRBJ2-7	TRBD1	.	TRBV19	TGTGCCAGTAGTATAGCTGGGACAGGGGGCTACGAGCAGTACTTC	CASSIAGTGGYEQYF
TRBJ1-1	TRBD1	.	TRBV28	TGTGCCAGCAGTTTAGCAGGGGGCCCAGAAGCTTTCTTT	CASSLAGGPEAFF
TRBJ1-4	.	few	TRBV2	TGTGCCAGCAGCAACAGGGTCCCCGGGGAAAAACTGTTTTTT	CASSNRVPGEKLFF
TRBJ1-6	.	.	TRBV7-8	TGTGCCAGCAGCTTAGCGGGGGGAAGTGGGATTAATTCACCCCTCCACTTT	CASSLAGGSGINSPLHF
TRBJ2-2	.	.	TRBV19	TGTGCCAGTAGTTCTCGGCTCTCTTCGGGGTTACCCGGGGAGCTGTTTTTT	CASSSRLSSGLPGELFF
TRBJ1-1	.	.	TRBV7-9	TGTGCCAGCAGCTTAGGGCAGTATAGAGAAAGGGCTTTCTTT	CASSLGQYRERAFF
TRBJ2-7	.	.	TRBV11-3	TGTGCCAGCAGCAACCGGGACAAGCCCTACGAGCAGTACTTC	CASSNRDKPYEQYF
TRBJ2-7	TRBD1	.	TRBV2	TGTGCCAGCACGGGGGACAGGGGCGAGCAGTACTTC	CASTGDRGEQYF
TRBJ2-4	TRBD1	.	TRBV28	TGTGCCAGCAGTCGACAGGGGGCGAAGGCCAAAAACATTCAGTACTTC	CASSRQGAKAKNIQYF
TRBJ2-5	.	.	TRBV4-2	TGTGCCAGCAGCCAAGTAGTCGGGGACCAAGAGACCCAGTACTTC	CASSQVVGDQETQYF
TRBJ2-3	.	once	TRBV10-1	TGCGCCAGCTCCCCCCGGTACGAGGGAACGCAGTATTTT	CASSPRYEGTQYF
TRBJ2-2	.	.	TRBV12-5	TGTGCTAGTGGCCAGGGGTCGAACACCGGGGAGCTGTTTTTT	CASGQGSNTGELFF
TRBJ1-1	.	.	TRBV7-2	TGTGCCAGCAGCTTAGTTCCGGGCGGTGAAGCTTTCTTT	CASSLVPGGEAFF
TRBJ2-3	.	.	TRBV2	TGTGCCAGCAGGGAGGGGGGTTGGCGACCCACAGATACGCAGTATTTT	CASREGGWRPTDTQYF
TRBJ1-4	.	.	TRBV9	TGTGCCAGCAGCGTAGGGAAGGCGGCCCTTAATGAAAAACTGTTTTTT	CASSVGKAALNEKLFF
TRBJ2-1	TRBD1	once	TRBV11-2	TGTGCCAGCAGCTTAAAGGGACAGCTTTACTCCTACAATGAGCAGTTCTTC	CASSLKGQLYSYNEQFF
TRBJ2-7	TRBD1	.	TRBV18	TGTGCCAGCTCTCCCCGGGACAGGGGTCACTACGAGCAGTACTTC	CASSPRDRGHYEQYF
TRBJ2-3	.	.	TRBV5-4	TGTGCCAGCAGCTTGGCGGGCACAGATACGCAGTATTTT	CASSLAGTDTQYF
TRBJ1-6	TRBD1	.	TRBV10-3	TGTGCCATCAGGAATACCGGGACAGATAATTCACCCCTCCACTTT	CAIRNTGTDNSPLHF
TRBJ1-1	.	.	TRBV14	TGTGCCAGCAGCCAACGTGCTGAGGCTTTCTTT	CASSQRAEAFF
TRBJ2-6	.	once	TRBV9	TGTGCCAGCAGCCCAAGCACCGGGGCCAACGTCCTGACTTTC	CASSPSTGANVLTF
TRBJ2-2	.	.	TRBV25-1	TGTGCCAGCAGGGAGGGTGGTCTAAGGGAGCTGTTTTTT	CASREGGLRELFF
TRBJ1-6	TRBD1	.	TRBV25-1	TGTGCCAGCAGTGTTGGACAGGGGAGAAATTCACCCCTCCACTTT	CASSVGQGRNSPLHF
TRBJ2-1	TRBD1	.	TRBV5-1	TGCGCCAGCAGCGAAGGACAGGGTCTCAATGAGCAGTTCTTC	CASSEGQGLNEQFF
TRBJ2-7	.	.	TRBV18	TGTGCCAGCTCAGTGGCAGGGCGAGACGAGCAGTACTTC	CASSVAGRDEQYF
TRBJ2-7	.	.	TRBV7-8	TGTGCCAGCAGCAGGTCGTCGTTCTCCTACGAGCAGTACTTC	CASSRSSFSYEQYF
TRBJ1-4	.	once	TRBV6-1	TGTGCCAGCGCCCGAGGACAAGCTAATGAAAAACTGTTTTTT	CASARGQANEKLFF
TRBJ2-3	.	.	TRBV5-1	TGCGCCAGCAGCTTTGGAGGGGGAGGCACAGATACGCAGTATTTT	CASSFGGGGTDTQYF